The next 17 T cell receptor beta chains were all read from a single sample in a study of T cells in women clearing cervical HPV infection. Using immunoSEQ multiplex PCR, the repertoire was profiled, and TCRdb retains in-frame clones only, with some absent. The table for this sample gives under 20,000 clones. The material sequenced was blood buffy coat. These receptors all stem from a woman aged 18 to 75 with a cervical HPV16 infection that either progressed to CIN3+ or cleared (not recorded which).

On this clone itself: The CDR3 end is not reached by the read, which stops 3 residues before it; the germline J gene fills it in. The chain recombines TRBV2 with TRBJ1-5; TRBD1 agrees at 7 bases. Trimming at V came to 6 bases and at J to 3 bases, leaving 11 bases not matched to a gene. In germline, CDR1 is SNHLY, CDR2 FYNNEI. This CDR3 is 16 amino acids long. The part of the CDR3 DNA that was read is TGTGCCAGCAGCGCAATGGGACAGAGACTCAATCAGCCC. Its translation is CASSAMGQRLNQP. In full, the CDR3 reads CASSAMGQRLNQPQHF. The full variable domain, its missing parts supplied by reference TRBV2 and TRBJ1-5, is EPEVTQTPSHQVTQMGQEVILRCVPISNHLYFYWYRQILGQKVEFLVSFYNNEISEKSEIFDDQFSVERPDGSNFTLKIRSTKLEDSAMYFCASSAMGQRLNQPQHFGDGTRLSIL.

In the case of this clone: Coverage ceases 3 residues before the CDR3 finishes, and the germline J gene fills in the end. This chain joins TRBV7-9 and TRBJ2-5; 12 nucleotides line up with TRBD2. Trimming cost V 9 bases and J 0 bases; bases outside gene matches: 2. CDR1 is SEHNR and CDR2 is FQNEAQ in the germline V gene (reference sequence). The CDR3 contains 14 residues. The CDR3 reads CASRTSGDQETQYF. The part of the CDR3 DNA that was read is TGTGCCAGTCGGACTAGCGGGGACCAAGAGACC.

A word on this clone: The read is 3 residues too short to cover the CDR3 end, so that end is filled in from the germline J gene. The V and J genes are TRBV2 and TRBJ2-5, with D possibly TRBD2 on 5 matching bases. The CDR3 consists of 15 residues. Germline loops: CDR1 SNHLY, CDR2 FYNNEI. V was clipped by 8 bases and J by 5 bases, with 21 bases between them. The covered CDR3 bases are TGTGCCAGCCCTGTGAACGGGGTACTAGGGGAGACC. This encodes CASPVNGVLGET. The entire CDR3 is CASPVNGVLGETQYF.

Comment on this clone: The DNA ends 3 residues before the CDR3 does, and the rest of the CDR3 is filled in from the germline J gene. J is TRBJ2-2 and V is TRBV14; D remains unclear. Deletions cut 1 base from V and 4 bases from J, with 7 bases between. This CDR3 contains 14 residues. Germline CDR1 and CDR2: SGHDN and FVKESK. The CDR3 loop is CASSQVRSTGELFF. Partial CDR3 DNA: TGTGCCAGCAGCCAAGTCAGGAGCACCGGGGAG.

Details on this clone: The read halts 3 residues ahead of the CDR3 end, with the missing end drawn from the germline J gene. The chain joins TRBV4-1 to TRBJ2-7; a weak D match, TRBD1 (6 bases). Deletions cut 4 bases from V and 3 bases from J, with 16 bases between. Germline V lookup: CDR1 MGHRA, CDR2 YSYEKL. The CDR3 is made up of 15 amino acids. The sequenced CDR3 bases are TGCGCCAGCAGCCGGGATTCGACAGGAGTCTACGAG. Amino acids: CASSRDSTGVYE. The entire CDR3 protein is CASSRDSTGVYEQYF.

Of note for this clone: Germline is not matched at one junction end, which may reflect a read error. The CDR3 end is not reached by the read, which stops 3 residues before it; the germline J gene fills it in. J is TRBJ2-1 and V is TRBV6-1, with D perhaps given as TRBD1 or TRBD2 (5 bases each). The germline V gene encodes CDR1 MNHNS and CDR2 SASEGT. CDR3 size: 16 residues. CDR3 sequence reads: CASSEEGYSVHNEQFF. Partial CDR3 DNA: TGTGCCAGCAGCGAAGAGGGGTACTCGGTCCACAATGAG.

A word on this clone: One end of the junction is discordant with germline, which a read error may explain. The CDR3 end lies 3 residues beyond the end of the read and is filled in from the germline J gene. The rearrangement uses TRBV20-1 and TRBJ1-3; TRBD1 matches 8 bases. The length of the CDR3 is 14 residues. In germline, CDR1 is DFQATT, CDR2 SNEGSKA (reference sequence). The DNA read from the CDR3 is TGCGGTGCCCCGGACAGGGTGTCTGGAAACACC. Translation gives CGAPDRVSGNT. The full CDR3 protein reads CGAPDRVSGNTIYF.

Notes on this clone: The CDR3 end lies 3 residues beyond the end of the read and is filled in from the germline J gene. This rearrangement joins TRBV19 to TRBJ2-3; D might be TRBD1 (5 bases). The V and J ends lost 7 bases and 3 bases respectively, with 14 bases between them. The CDR3 is made up of 14 amino acids. Germline V gene lookup returns CDR1 LNHDA and CDR2 SQIVND (reference sequence). The CDR3 loop is CASTGQGGTDTQYF. The sequenced CDR3 bases are TGTGCCAGTACCGGGCAGGGTGGAACAGATACG.

The part of the CDR3 DNA that was read is TGTGCCAGCAGTTACTTTTACCCTGAAGAGGGGAGAGGC. Its translation: CASSYFYPEEGRG. The entire CDR3 is CASSYFYPEEGRGYTF. V gene TRBV6-2 or TRBV6-3 combines with J gene TRBJ1-2, with D tentatively TRBD1 (5 bases). The read falls 3 residues short of the CDR3 end, and the missing part is taken from the germline J gene. Per germline, CDR1 MNHEY and CDR2 SVGEGT. The CDR3 totals 16 residues.

Notes on this clone: The missing CDR3 end, 3 residues past where the read stops, is filled in from the germline J gene. The chain links TRBV6-2 or TRBV6-3 to TRBJ2-5, with TRBD2 identical over 12 bases. Germline V gives CDR1 MNHEY, CDR2 SVGEGT. The CDR3 sequence is 15 residues long. V lost 6 bases, J lost 5 bases, and 7 bases stayed unmatched. CDR3 sequence reads: CASRPSGGAGETQYF. Partial CDR3 DNA: TGTGCCAGCAGGCCTAGCGGGGGGGCAGGGGAGACC.

Details on this clone: The read gets to within 3 residues of the CDR3 end, and the germline J gene fills in the rest. The chain employs TRBV18 and TRBJ2-3, with a possible D match to TRBD2 (7 bases). Germline V gene data show CDR1 as KGHSH and CDR2 as LQKENI. There are 15 residues in the CDR3. The DNA read from the CDR3 is TGTGCCAGCTCACCACCGGGGGGGCCGCGGGAGACG. Its protein is CASSPPGGPRET. From start to end, the CDR3 is CASSPPGGPRETQYF. Complete variable domain (other parts from reference TRBV18 and TRBJ2-3): NAGVMQNPRHLVRRRGQEARLRCSPMKGHSHVYWYRQLPEEGLKFMVYLQKENIIDESGMPKERFSAEFPKEGPSILRIQQVVRGDSAAYFCASSPPGGPRETQYFGPGTRLTVL.

About this clone: The read stops 3 residues short of the end of the CDR3; the missing end is completed from the germline J gene. This chain uses TRBV7-2 with TRBJ1-2; TRBD1 is a possible D gene (5 bases). CDR1 SGHTA and CDR2 FQGNSA come from the germline V gene. The CDR3 spans 13 residues. The part of the CDR3 DNA that was read is TGTGCCAGCAGCCCGGTGACAGTTGGCGAC. Translated, it gives CASSPVTVGD. From start to end, the CDR3 is CASSPVTVGDYTF.

In the case of this clone: The read ends 3 residues shy of where the CDR3 ends; the end is completed using the germline J gene. This chain connects TRBV19 to TRBJ1-5; 10 bases line up with TRBD1. The germline gives CDR1 LNHDA, CDR2 SQIVND (reference sequence). The CDR3 is 14 residues long. The J segment lost 3 bases and the V segment lost 6 bases, leaving 2 bases of the junction unmatched. CDR3 DNA (partial): TGTGCCAGTAGAGACAGGGGGCACAATCAGCCC. It translates to CASRDRGHNQP. From start to end, the CDR3 is CASRDRGHNQPQHF.

About this clone: The read is 3 residues too short to cover the CDR3 end, so that end is filled in from the germline J gene. The chain carries TRBV19 and TRBJ2-3; TRBD1 aligns across 9 bases. Germline values: CDR1 LNHDA, CDR2 SQIVND (reference sequence). The CDR3 contains 13 residues. J gave up 4 bases and V 7 bases, and 3 bases lay outside the gene matches. This CDR3 is CASTRTGADTQYF. The CDR3 DNA, read in part, is TGTGCCAGTACTCGGACAGGGGCAGATACG.

The DNA read from the CDR3 is TGTGCCTGGGGACTCCGACTAGCGGGGCGCGAGACC. It is translated as CAWGLRLAGRET. The whole CDR3 region reads CAWGLRLAGRETQYF. The gene calls are TRBV30 and TRBJ2-5; 11 bases align to TRBD2. The sequence runs out 3 residues before the end of the CDR3; the remainder is reconstructed from the germline J gene. This CDR3 has 15 amino acids. CDR1 and CDR2 from the germline V gene are GTSNPN and SVGIG (reference sequence). J lost 5 bases, V lost 5 bases, and 10 bases had no gene match.

About this clone itself: Coverage ceases 3 residues before the CDR3 finishes, and the germline J gene fills in the end. The chain has TRBV7-9 and TRBJ2-1; 8 bases align to TRBD2. The germline V gene has CDR1 SEHNR and CDR2 FQNEAQ (reference sequence). V was pared by 5 bases and J by 9 bases, with 9 bases of the junction left unmatched. CDR3 length equals 14 residues. The chain's CDR3 is CASSSPGGASEQFF. The DNA read from the CDR3 is TGTGCCAGCAGCAGCCCCGGGGGGGCGAGTGAG.

Note on this clone: One end of the junction fails to match germline, which may point to a read error. The read finishes 3 residues shy of the CDR3 end, and the germline J gene is used to complete it. Other nucleotide sequences from this sample produce the same CDR3. This rearrangement joins TRBV19 to TRBJ1-3, with D maybe TRBD1 (5 bases). Germline CDR1 is LNHDA and CDR2 is SQIVND (reference sequence). The CDR3 is 15 amino acids. Incomplete CDR3 DNA: TGTGCCAGTAGTATGGAGCAGGGTGCTGGAAACACA. Protein: CASSMEQGAGNT. The full CDR3 is CASSMEQGAGNTIYF.